The present TCR beta chain was sequenced within a study of shared clonotypes between healthy human individuals. CDR3 size: 14 residues. J gave up 9 bases and V 6 bases, and 8 bases lay outside the gene matches. Germline V lookup: CDR1 MDHEN, CDR2 SYDVKM. The assay was immunoSEQ multiplex PCR, and TCRdb's table has in-frame clones only and misses some. The sample has about 1.1 million clones, around 77% seen once. The chain uses TRBV28 and TRBJ2-6; TRBD1 matches at 7 bases. The sequence was obtained from a man between 18 and 29 years old in good health. Some clones in this sample may be carry-over from other donors' samples. Material for sequencing was memory CD4+ T cells from PBMCs. Specified subset: CD45RA-negative fraction. CDR3 residues: CASSSRQGGNVLTF. The CDR3, as DNA: TGTGCCAGCAGCTCTAGACAGGGTGGCAACGTCCTGACTTTC.